This T cell receptor beta chain is drawn from a study of T-cell reconstitution after alpha-beta-depleted transplantation in children. CDR1 is SEHNR, CDR2 FQNEAQ, per germline (reference sequence). Trimming cost V 0 bases and J 4 bases, with 10 bases left between them. The CDR3 has 15 amino acids. This clonotype was seen ten or more times. Preparation of the TCRbeta library involved a method that used unique molecular identifiers. TCRdb redid the calling of the PCR reads with MiXCR, one entry per CDR3 protein. This table holds a few hundred thousand distinct CDR3 sequences, roughly 18% found once. This sequence originates from a human donor who donated a stem cell graft to a child with acute lymphoblastic leukemia. Sequences were derived from PBMCs from the stem cell graft donor, sampled from the stem cell graft. The chain recombines TRBV7-9 with TRBJ1-3, with D perhaps matching TRBD1 (5 bases). The CDR3 coding sequence is TGTGCCAGCAGCTTAGCGTCAGGGCCAGGAAACACCATATATTTT. Translation: CASSLASGPGNTIYF.